This is a list of T cell receptor beta chains from one sample in a study of cytomegalovirus exposure and HLA in healthy donors. Method: immunoSEQ multiplex PCR; TCRdb's copy keeps in-frame clones and lacks some. The sample has some 150,000 clones, 75% to 80% seen once. The sequencing sample was made of PBMCs. The receptors stem from a male donor in good health and CMV-seronegative. CDR3s include the opening cysteine and the closing phenylalanine or tryptophan. The D gene is left open where the match is weak. Size tells how often a clone was seen (once, few, many) or the class of an expanded clone, and some rows leave it out.

D: NA; J: TRBJ1-1; V: TRBV5-8; size: once; DNA: TGTGCCAGCAGCTTGGTCAGGGGAACTGAAGCTTTCTTT; CDR3: CASSLVRGTEAFF
D: NA; J: TRBJ2-3; V: TRBV5-1; size: NA; DNA: TGCGCCAGCAGCTCAACCTCAGGGCCAGATACGCAGTATTTT; CDR3: CASSSTSGPDTQYF
D: NA; J: TRBJ1-1; V: TRBV19; size: NA; DNA: TGTGCCAGTAGTATGGGGGCGACAGTGAAAGCTTTCTTT; CDR3: CASSMGATVKAFF
D: NA; J: TRBJ1-4; V: TRBV11-3; size: NA; DNA: TGTGCCAGCAGCTTAGGTGGCAGGGTAGAAGAAAAACTGTTTTTT; CDR3: CASSLGGRVEEKLFF
D: NA; J: TRBJ1-2; V: TRBV6-1; size: few; DNA: TGTGCCAGCAGTTGGACAGCTCCTGTCGGCTACACCTTC; CDR3: CASSWTAPVGYTF
D: NA; J: TRBJ1-1; V: TRBV2; size: once; DNA: TGTGCCAGCAGCTTATACAAGAACACTGAAGCTTTCTTT; CDR3: CASSLYKNTEAFF
D: TRBD2; J: TRBJ2-1; V: TRBV19; size: NA; DNA: TGTGCCAGTAGTCCACTGACAGGGCGGGTTGGCGGGGGGGCCCACAATGAGCAGTTCTTC; CDR3: CASSPLTGRVGGGAHNEQFF
D: NA; J: TRBJ1-1; V: TRBV2; size: NA; DNA: TGTGCCAGCGTTCGGGAAGTACAAGTGAACACTGAAGCTTTCTTT; CDR3: CASVREVQVNTEAFF
D: NA; J: TRBJ1-1; V: TRBV19; size: NA; DNA: TGTGCCAGTACGGGATCGATGAACACTGAAGCTTTCTTT; CDR3: CASTGSMNTEAFF
D: TRBD2; J: TRBJ2-3; V: TRBV2; size: NA; DNA: TGTGCCAGCAGTCGAGATGCTCTAGCGGGAGGCACAGATACGCAGTATTTT; CDR3: CASSRDALAGGTDTQYF
D: TRBD1; J: TRBJ2-3; V: TRBV18; size: NA; DNA: TGTGCCAGCTCACCCGGGACAGGGGGCATCACAGATACGCAGTATTTT; CDR3: CASSPGTGGITDTQYF
D: NA; J: TRBJ1-3; V: TRBV7-2; size: NA; DNA: TGTGCCAGCAGCTTAGGCCCCACAATATCTGGAAACACCATATATTTT; CDR3: CASSLGPTISGNTIYF
D: TRBD1; J: TRBJ1-2; V: TRBV19; size: NA; DNA: TGTGCCAGTAAGACAGGGAACTATGGCTACACCTTC; CDR3: CASKTGNYGYTF
D: TRBD2; J: TRBJ2-2; V: TRBV5-1; size: once; DNA: TGCGCCAGCAGCTTAGCGGGATCCAACACCGGGGAGCTGTTTTTT; CDR3: CASSLAGSNTGELFF
D: TRBD1; J: TRBJ2-7; V: TRBV2; size: NA; DNA: TGTGCCAGCACGGGACAGGGCCACGAGCAGTACTTC; CDR3: CASTGQGHEQYF
D: TRBD1; J: TRBJ2-7; V: TRBV7-2; size: NA; DNA: TGTGCCAGCAGCGCGCGCCCGGGACAGGGAACCGAGCAGTACTTC; CDR3: CASSARPGQGTEQYF
D: NA; J: TRBJ2-1; V: TRBV4-3; size: once; DNA: TGCGCCAGCAGCCAAGGAGGGTCGAGCTCCTACAATGAGCAGTTCTTC; CDR3: CASSQGGSSSYNEQFF
D: TRBD2; J: TRBJ2-7; V: TRBV6-6; size: few; DNA: TGTGCCAGCAGATCCGGGACTAGCGGATCCTACGAGCAGTACTTC; CDR3: CASRSGTSGSYEQYF
D: NA; J: TRBJ1-1; V: TRBV11-3; size: NA; DNA: TGTGCCAGCAGCTTAGGTGGTGGGGGCGACGCTTTCTTT; CDR3: CASSLGGGGDAFF
D: TRBD1; J: TRBJ1-2; V: TRBV25-1; size: NA; DNA: TGTGCCAGCAGTGAATCAGGGGGCTATGGCTACACCTTC; CDR3: CASSESGGYGYTF
D: NA; J: TRBJ1-1; V: TRBV18; size: NA; DNA: TGTGCCAGCTTACTTACCCAGAACACTGAAGCTTTCTTT; CDR3: CASLLTQNTEAFF
D: TRBD2; J: TRBJ2-3; V: TRBV4-1; size: NA; DNA: TGCGCCAGCAATAGCGGGAGTAGCACAGATACGCAGTATTTC; CDR3: CASNSGSSTDTQYF
D: TRBD2; J: TRBJ2-7; V: TRBV15; size: once; DNA: TGTGCCACCAGCTTGGGGGGGAGCTCCTACGAGCAGTACTTC; CDR3: CATSLGGSSYEQYF
D: TRBD1; J: TRBJ2-1; V: TRBV6-1; size: NA; DNA: TGTGCCAGCAGTCCGGACAGGCTATTCGATGAGCAGTTCTTC; CDR3: CASSPDRLFDEQFF
D: TRBD2; J: TRBJ2-7; V: TRBV6-5; size: NA; DNA: TGTGCCAGCAGTTCGCTAGCGGGGCTTCGTAACGAGCAGTACTTC; CDR3: CASSSLAGLRNEQYF
D: TRBD2; J: TRBJ2-7; V: TRBV6-1; size: NA; DNA: TGTGCCAGCAAGGATGGCGGGAGACACGAGCAGTACTTC; CDR3: CASKDGGRHEQYF
D: NA; J: TRBJ2-5; V: TRBV7-3; size: NA; DNA: TGTGCCAGCAGCTTAGATTCGGGGATGGGTGAGACCCAGTACTTC; CDR3: CASSLDSGMGETQYF
D: NA; J: TRBJ1-1; V: TRBV19; size: NA; DNA: TGTGCCAGCGCCGAACGGGGTTACATGAACACTGAAGCTTTCTTT; CDR3: CASAERGYMNTEAFF
D: NA; J: TRBJ1-5; V: TRBV27; size: NA; DNA: TGTGCCAGCAGTTCGACAACTTATAGCAATCAGCCCCAGCATTTT; CDR3: CASSSTTYSNQPQHF
D: NA; J: TRBJ2-3; V: TRBV9; size: NA; DNA: TGTGCCAGCACTTCTGGGGTGATGTCGGGGAGCACAGATACGCAGTATTTT; CDR3: CASTSGVMSGSTDTQYF
D: NA; J: TRBJ2-7; V: TRBV6-4; size: NA; DNA: TGTGCCAGCAGCCCTGAGGCGGGGCCCTCATATAGCGAGCAGTACTTC; CDR3: CASSPEAGPSYSEQYF
D: TRBD2; J: TRBJ2-7; V: TRBV7-9; size: NA; DNA: TGTGCCAGCAGCTTAAATCCTAGCGGCACCTACGAGCAGTACTTC; CDR3: CASSLNPSGTYEQYF
D: NA; J: TRBJ2-7; V: TRBV6-6; size: NA; DNA: TGTGCCAGCAGTCCGGTCAGGGACGAGCAGTACTTC; CDR3: CASSPVRDEQYF
D: NA; J: TRBJ1-1; V: TRBV11-3; size: NA; DNA: TGTGCCAGCAGCTCCTATAGGGGGGGCAGGGCCGGTTTAACGGAAGCTTTCTTT; CDR3: CASSSYRGGRAGLTEAFF
D: TRBD1; J: TRBJ1-4; V: TRBV7-2; size: once; DNA: TGTGCCAGCAGCTTAATGGGGACAGGGAATGAAAAACTGTTTTTT; CDR3: CASSLMGTGNEKLFF
D: TRBD2; J: TRBJ2-7; V: TRBV7-9; size: few; DNA: TGTGCCAGCAGCTTGGGACTAGCGGGTGACGAGCAGTACTTC; CDR3: CASSLGLAGDEQYF
D: NA; J: TRBJ2-1; V: TRBV5-6; size: NA; DNA: TGTGCCAGCAGCCTGGAACTTATCAATGAGCAGTTCTTC; CDR3: CASSLELINEQFF